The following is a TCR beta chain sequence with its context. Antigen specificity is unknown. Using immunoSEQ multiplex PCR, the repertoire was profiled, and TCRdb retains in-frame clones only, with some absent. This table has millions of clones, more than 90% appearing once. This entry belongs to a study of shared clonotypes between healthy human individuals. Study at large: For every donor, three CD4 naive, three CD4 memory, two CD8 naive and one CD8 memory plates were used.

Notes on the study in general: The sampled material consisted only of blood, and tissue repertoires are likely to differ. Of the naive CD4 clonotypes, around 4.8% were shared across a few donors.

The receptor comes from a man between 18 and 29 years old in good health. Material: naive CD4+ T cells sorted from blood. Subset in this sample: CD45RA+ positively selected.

In DNA form, the CDR3 reads TGTGCCAGCAGTGATCGGACAGGGGCATACGAGCAGTACTTC. Translated, it gives CASSDRTGAYEQYF. The V and J genes are TRBV6-1 and TRBJ2-7; 9 bases fit TRBD1. The CDR3 spans 14 residues. Trimming took 3 bases from V and 4 from J; bases not matched to a gene: 4. CDR1 MNHNS and CDR2 SASEGT come from the germline V gene.